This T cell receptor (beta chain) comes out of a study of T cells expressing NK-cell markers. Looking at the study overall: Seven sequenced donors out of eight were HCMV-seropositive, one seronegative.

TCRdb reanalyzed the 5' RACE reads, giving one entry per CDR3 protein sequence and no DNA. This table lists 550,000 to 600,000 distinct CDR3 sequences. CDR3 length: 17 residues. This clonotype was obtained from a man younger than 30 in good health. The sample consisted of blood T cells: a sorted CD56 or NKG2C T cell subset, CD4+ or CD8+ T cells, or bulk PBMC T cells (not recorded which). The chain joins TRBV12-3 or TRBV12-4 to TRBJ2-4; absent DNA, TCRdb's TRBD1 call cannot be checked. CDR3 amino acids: CASSLWGQGLAKNIQYF.